This T cell receptor (beta chain) is from a study of blood T cell dynamics during melanoma immunotherapy. Study as a whole: Metastatic melanoma patients received first-line pembrolizumab or nivolumab plus ipilimumab.

Whole-study results and caveats: Disease-control patients' PBMC repertoires became either more clonal or more diverse at W3. The study could not tell melanoma-specific clones from general immune activation.

Indicated time point: week 3, after first cycle of checkpoint inhibitor. Samples come from before therapy and from week 3 after the first blockade cycle. Of note for this clone: Its target is not known.

Profiled with immunoSEQ multiplex PCR; TCRdb holds only in-frame clones, not every one. The sample lists fewer than 3,000 clones; roughly 85% were seen once. Between the trimmed V and J ends, which lost 0 bases and 5 bases, there was a span of 11 bases. The CDR3 is 14 amino acids. Germline V lookup: CDR1 SGHDT, CDR2 YYEEEE. Sample: blood, taken from a patient treated with checkpoint blockade. The clonotype was recovered from a human donor with melanoma. The gene calls are TRBV5-6 and TRBJ2-5; weak D call: TRBD2 (5 bases). The DNA for the CDR3 is TGTGCCAGCAGCTTGGAGCTAGCCCTGGAGACCCAGTACTTC. Protein: CASSLELALETQYF.